The present entry profiles one T cell receptor beta chain with its context. What it binds is not known. V gave up 0 bases and J gave up 1 base, with 8 bases separating them. The CDR3 totals 15 residues. CDR1 is MNHNS and CDR2 is SASEGT in the germline V gene. This sample stems from a study of graft-versus-host responses after intestinal transplantation. Looking at the study overall: Grafts were multivisceral, liver-intestinal, or isolated intestinal.

Points from the study as a whole: There was an association between peak levels of circulating GvH clones and early post-transplant HvG declines. GvH clones detected in recipient marrow included some appearing first in ileum or blood.

Profiled with immunoSEQ multiplex PCR; TCRdb holds only in-frame clones, not every one. The data show approximately 75,000 clones, with nearly 90% seen just once and about 4.2% held by the top ten. Sequencing used unstimulated CD8+ T cells sorted from spleen or lymph node cells, obtained before transplant. The receptor's source is a human donor who was the organ donor for an intestinal transplant. The gene calls are TRBV6-1 and TRBJ2-3; possible D gene TRBD2, 6 bases. The CDR3 sequence is CASSEAGGGTDTQYF. The CDR3 coding sequence is TGTGCCAGCAGTGAAGCGGGGGGAGGCACAGATACGCAGTATTTT.